The clone carrying this T cell receptor (beta chain) rates as medium-sized. The source of the sample is a study of spatial heterogeneity in lung cancer. This sample's time point: sample taken at primary tumor resection. Tumor, nontumor lung or frozen PBMC supplied whole RNA, sequenced without sorting. From germline, CDR1 is MNHEY and CDR2 SVGEGT. This CDR3 contains 16 residues. After removal of 8 bases from V and 7 bases from J, the junction contained 15 bases not matched to a gene. One entry per CDR3 protein, called by TCRdb with MiXCR from the 5' RACE reads. This sample has about 17,000 distinct CDR3 sequences, with roughly 23% found just once.

This chain joins TRBV6-2 or TRBV6-3 and TRBJ2-1, with 9 bases matching TRBD2. Sequences were derived from PBMCs, sampled at surgery. This receptor was taken from a female donor with early-stage non-small cell lung cancer. CDR3 amino acids: CASSFWLAGRRNEQFF. CDR3 coding DNA: TGTGCCAGCTCTTTTTGGCTAGCGGGACGGAGGAATGAGCAGTTCTTC.